This T cell receptor beta chain was recovered during a study of OX40 agonist ivuxolimab in advanced cancers. Study-level information: Patients' therapy was ivuxolimab, an antibody that acts as an agonist of OX40 (CD134).

Note on this clone: Its antigen is not identified.

Measured with immunoSEQ multiplex PCR; TCRdb has only the in-frame clones, and not every one. The table has tens of thousands of clones, approximately 80% seen once. The length of the CDR3 is 17 residues. Trimming took 1 base from V and 8 from J; bases not matched to a gene: 7. CDR1 is LGHNA and CDR2 is YSLEER in the germline V gene. Study findings and constraints: At 0.1 to 3.0 mg/kg and by week 6, CD4+ and CD8+ T cells in the blood had expanded clonally.

The material sequenced was CD4+ or CD8+ T cells sorted from blood, taken in a trial of the OX40 agonist ivuxolimab. The chain uses TRBV4-3 and TRBJ1-6; 11 nucleotides match TRBD1. The origin of this receptor is an adult with an advanced solid tumor such as melanoma, head and neck, liver or kidney cancer. The CDR3 sequence is CASSQVIPGQGDSPLHF. The CDR3 region has the DNA TGCGCCAGCAGCCAAGTAATCCCGGGACAGGGGGATTCACCCCTCCACTTT.